Reported below is one T cell receptor (beta chain). The antigen remains unidentified. At one of its ends the junction is not consistent with the germline gene, which may arise from a read error. Germline assignment: CDR1 MNHNY and CDR2 SVGAGI (reference sequence). CDR3 length: 11 amino acids. TCRdb's table, derived via immunoSEQ multiplex PCR, lists solely in-frame clones and lacks some. The table records about 170,000 clones, about 96% of them present only once. The data derive from a study of cytomegalovirus exposure and HLA in healthy donors. Study at large: A subsequent analysis stated that the 100 to 150 validation repertoires were run on the same platform as the roughly 700 first-cohort repertoires.

The donors were part of the validation cohort of over a hundred subjects. That cohort was separate from the first cohort, which comprised roughly 670 subjects. General observations from the study: It was reported that the classifier diagnosed cytomegalovirus status with high specificity and sensitivity in both the original and validation cohorts. The study designated about 160 TCR beta chains cytomegalovirus-associated.

The chain joins TRBV6-6 to TRBJ1-2, with a possible D match to TRBD1 (6 bases). The receptor was isolated from a woman between 18 and 29 years old in good health and CMV-seronegative. Material for sequencing was PBMCs. The CDR3: CASSFGRDKNF. The CDR3 coding sequence is TGTGCCAGCAGTTTCGGTCGGGACAAGAACTTC.